This T cell receptor (beta chain) was sequenced for a study of cytomegalovirus exposure and HLA in healthy donors. Study-level points and caveats: Most TCR sequences showed up rarely, but some public TCRs showed up in many donors. Cytomegalovirus-associated status was assigned to 164 TCR beta chains. Earlier analysis found most TCR beta V segments productive about 87% or about 30% of the time.

A multiplex PCR was run with 60 Vbeta primers and 13 Jbeta primers. This table comes from immunoSEQ multiplex PCR, and its TCRdb copy is limited to in-frame clones, with some not included. The table includes 100,000 to 150,000 clones, about 10% detected once. About this clone: The target antigen is unknown.

The CDR3 spans 15 residues. From germline, CDR1 is SGHRS and CDR2 YFSETQ. The V segment lost 2 bases and the J segment 4 bases; nucleotides outside the gene matches: 5. This cohort consisted of healthy bone marrow donors. The chain has TRBV5-1 and TRBJ2-3; TRBD2 matches at 9 bases. Specimen: PBMCs. The source of this sequence is a woman aged 18-29 years in good health and CMV-seropositive. This CDR3 is CASSLDGTSSDTQYF. CDR3 nucleotide sequence: TGCGCCAGCAGCTTAGACGGGACTAGCTCAGATACGCAGTATTTT.